These 24 T cell receptor beta chains came from one sample sequenced in a study of identical twins. TCRdb re-derived calls from the 5' RACE reads in MiXCR, one entry per CDR3 protein. The sample includes about 1.7 million distinct CDR3 sequences, more than 30% of them seen just once. The sequencing sample was made of cord blood. These receptors were collected from a newborn girl in good health.

About this clonotype: A much bigger clone sits one base away, suggesting this may be a read error. The chain combines TRBV5-1 with TRBJ2-6; D gene unclear. V shed 0 bases and J shed 9 bases, with 7 bases lying between them. CDR1 SGHRS and CDR2 YFSETQ come from the germline V gene. This CDR3 spans 13 amino acids. The CDR3 here is CASSLGRVNVLTF. The CDR3 coding sequence is TGCGCCAGCAGCTTGGGCCGAGTCAACGTCCTGACTTTC. The entire variable domain, with the rest obtained from reference TRBV5-1 and TRBJ2-6, is as follows: KAGVTQTPRYLIKTRGQQVTLSCSPISGHRSVSWYQQTPGQGLQFLFEYFSETQRNKGNFPGRFSGRQFSNSRSEMNVSTLELGDSALYLCASSLGRVNVLTFGAGSRLTVL.

V usage is TRBV24-1 and J usage is TRBJ2-3, with D possibly being TRBD2 (5 bases). Germline CDR1 is KGHDR and CDR2 is SFDVKD. Between the trimmed V and J ends, which lost 0 bases and 5 bases, there was a span of 8 bases. The CDR3 length is 14 residues. The CDR3 region has the DNA TGTGCCACCAGTGATTTGGGGGAGAAAGATACGCAGTATTTT. As protein: CATSDLGEKDTQYF.

This clonotype was observed a few times. The rearrangement links TRBV5-1 to TRBJ2-1; the match to TRBD2 covers 7 bases. Germline values: CDR1 SGHRS, CDR2 YFSETQ. Trimming at V came to 2 bases and at J to 6 bases, leaving 11 bases not matched to a gene. This CDR3 region has 16 residues. The CDR3 bases are TGCGCCAGCAGCTTCCCGTTGGGGGGGTCGGTCAATGAGCAGTTCTTC. Its protein is CASSFPLGGSVNEQFF.

The sample holds a few counts of this clonotype. This sequence joins TRBV20-1 and TRBJ1-1; no reliable D call. The V end lost 2 bases, the J end lost 6 bases, and 16 bases lay between the germline ends. The V gene's germline CDR1 is DFQATT and CDR2 SNEGSKA (reference sequence). The CDR3 has 14 residues. CDR3 DNA: TGCAGTGCTAGACTTCGACTAAGAAGCGCTGAAGCTTTCTTT. Its translation is CSARLRLRSAEAFF.

A few counts support this clonotype. V and J are TRBV20-1 and TRBJ1-6; D possibly corresponds to TRBD1 (6 bases). Germline V CDR1 and CDR2: DFQATT, SNEGSKA (reference sequence). Trimming took off 0 bases at V and 0 bases at J, with 12 bases between the two ends. The CDR3 consists of 17 residues. Here the CDR3 DNA reads TGCAGTGCTAGAGATCCAAGACAGGCCTCCTATAATTCACCCCTCCACTTT. It encodes CSARDPRQASYNSPLHF.

V and J are TRBV6-5 and TRBJ2-1, with D possibly being TRBD2 (5 bases). V was pared by 6 bases and J by 6 bases, with 21 bases between. CDR3 length equals 16 residues. Germline V gene sequence: CDR1 MNHEY, CDR2 SVGAGI. CDR3 sequence reads: CASSNSWGVLSNEQFF. DNA for the CDR3: TGTGCCAGCAGCAACTCTTGGGGAGTTCTTTCCAATGAGCAGTTCTTC.

The V and J genes are TRBV7-2 and TRBJ2-1; D perhaps matches TRBD2 (6 bases). V lost 1 base and J 3 bases, leaving 13 bases between the germline ends. The germline V gene has CDR1 SGHTA and CDR2 FQGNSA. This CDR3 is 16 amino acids long. CDR3 loop: CASSLVTSSIYNEQFF. The CDR3 DNA is TGTGCCAGCAGCTTAGTAACTAGCTCCATCTACAATGAGCAGTTCTTC.

Many counts were recorded for this clonotype. The V gene is TRBV12-3 or TRBV12-4, the J gene TRBJ2-3; unclear D gene. The CDR3 loop spans 12 amino acids. The germline V and J ends were trimmed by 6 bases and 4 bases, with 8 bases remaining between them. For the CDR3, the DNA is TGTGCCAGCAGGACTCTACCAGATACGCAGTATTTT. Translated: CASRTLPDTQYF.

This chain uses TRBV4-1 with TRBJ2-7; D is uncertain. Germline V gene data show CDR1 as MGHRA and CDR2 as YSYEKL. The CDR3 runs to 15 residues. Trimming removed 0 bases at V and 4 bases at J, with 13 bases between. The CDR3 here is CASSQDPQVGYEQYF. The CDR3 region has the DNA TGCGCCAGCAGCCAAGATCCGCAGGTAGGGTACGAGCAGTACTTC.

CDR3 region: CASSKVGGTTNEKLFF. The CDR3 DNA follows: TGTGCCAGCAGCAAAGTAGGGGGCACAACTAATGAAAAACTGTTTTTT. J is TRBJ1-4 and V is TRBV21-1; the table's D call, TRBD1, has no DNA check behind it. TRBV21-1 is noted as a pseudogene. CDR3 length: 16 amino acids.

This chain uses TRBV13 with TRBJ2-5; D might be TRBD2 (6 bases). The germline V gene encodes CDR1 PRHDT and CDR2 FYEKMQ (reference sequence). The CDR3 sequence is 15 residues long. Trimming pared 5 bases from V and 1 base from J, leaving 14 bases between. CDR3 loop: CASSQTPGLQETQYF. The CDR3 nucleotides read TGTGCCAGCAGCCAAACTCCGGGACTCCAAGAGACCCAGTACTTC.

The chain links TRBV3-1 to TRBJ2-5; D is perhaps TRBD1 (6 bases). V lost 4 bases to trimming and J lost 1 base, with 10 bases between them. Germline CDR1 is LGHDT and CDR2 is YNNKEL (reference sequence). The CDR3 consists of 14 residues. This CDR3 reads CASSRRTAQETQYF. The CDR3 bases are TGTGCCAGCAGCCGGAGGACAGCCCAAGAGACCCAGTACTTC.

This chain uses TRBV7-8 with TRBJ2-1; TRBD1 is a possible D gene (6 bases). This CDR3 contains 14 residues. CDR1 and CDR2 from the germline V gene are SGHVS and FQNEAQ. V was trimmed by 8 bases and J by 5 bases, leaving 16 bases between them. CDR3: CASGRGYNDNEQFF. As DNA, the CDR3 is TGTGCCAGCGGCAGGGGCTATAATGACAATGAGCAGTTCTTC.

This chain connects TRBV20-1 to TRBJ2-2; 8 nucleotides match TRBD1. This CDR3 has 14 residues. Germline-derived CDR1 and CDR2 are DFQATT and SNEGSKA (reference sequence). Unmatched junction bases numbered 6, after V lost 6 bases and J lost 3 bases. The CDR3 here is CSARTGQYTGELFF. CDR3 nucleotides: TGCAGTGCAAGGACAGGGCAATACACCGGGGAGCTGTTTTTT.

The chain uses TRBV10-3 and TRBJ1-4, with D possibly matching TRBD1 (6 bases). There are 14 residues in the CDR3. With 11 bases removed from V and 4 bases from J, the gap between germline ends came to 17 bases. Germline lookup yields CDR1 ENHRY and CDR2 SYGVKD. The CDR3 DNA is TGTGCCGCCGAACAGGGCAGCCTTAATGAAAAACTGTTTTTT. Protein product: CAAEQGSLNEKLFF.

The V and J genes are TRBV5-1 and TRBJ2-7; 12 bases align to TRBD2. Near its end, the DNA agrees better with TRBJ2-1, so the J call may be wrong. Germline V lookup: CDR1 SGHRS, CDR2 YFSETQ. This CDR3 is built from 15 residues. The CDR3 region is CASSLGLAGAREQFF. The DNA for the CDR3 is TGCGCCAGCAGCTTGGGACTAGCGGGGGCCCGAGAGCAGTTCTTC.

This chain connects TRBV12-3 or TRBV12-4 to TRBJ1-1; weak D call: TRBD1 (5 bases). With 1 base removed from V and 7 bases from J, the gap between germline ends came to 7 bases. The CDR3 runs 12 residues. CDR3: CASSLDQGEAFF. The CDR3 nucleotides are TGTGCCAGCAGTTTAGATCAGGGTGAAGCTTTCTTT.

This clonotype was seen a handful of times. The chain recombines TRBV6-2 or TRBV6-3 with TRBJ2-3, with D perhaps TRBD2 (5 bases). CDR3 length: 15 amino acids. Germline CDR1 is MNHEY and CDR2 is SVGEGT. V lost 0 bases to trimming and J lost 5 bases, with 12 bases between them. The CDR3 loop is CASSYSGLGRDTQYF. The CDR3 nucleotides are TGTGCCAGCAGTTACTCAGGACTTGGGCGAGATACGCAGTATTTT.

There are a few counts of this clonotype. The J gene is TRBJ2-7, the V gene TRBV20-1; D is perhaps TRBD2 (5 bases). Germline V CDR1 and CDR2: DFQATT, SNEGSKA (reference sequence). The CDR3 runs to 13 residues. Trimming removed 2 bases at V and 4 bases at J, with 12 bases between. CDR3 coding DNA: TGCAGTGCTAGATCCGGGGTCCTTTACGAGCAGTACTTC. Translation: CSARSGVLYEQYF.

This clonotype appeared many times. The chain links TRBV29-1 to TRBJ2-7, with no clear D. V was trimmed by 4 bases and J by 0 bases, leaving 10 bases between them. CDR1 SQVTM and CDR2 ANQGSEA come from the germline V gene. The CDR3 is 13 residues long. CDR3 loop: CSVGLRPSYEQYF. The CDR3 bases are TGCAGCGTTGGATTACGACCCTCCTACGAGCAGTACTTC.

This clonotype showed up just a few times. This chain links TRBV27 with TRBJ2-5; 7 bases agree with TRBD1. The J call is in doubt because the DNA end fits TRBJ2-7 better. The CDR3 contains 14 residues. Germline loops: CDR1 MNHEY, CDR2 SMNVEV (reference sequence). The CDR3 loop reads CASSLPGQPREQYF. For the CDR3, the DNA is TGTGCCAGCAGCCTACCGGGACAGCCTCGCGAGCAGTACTTC.

This clonotype was seen a single time. This chain uses TRBV2 with TRBJ2-4, with D possibly matching TRBD2 (5 bases). CDR1 is SNHLY, CDR2 FYNNEI, per germline. V lost 5 bases, J lost 4 bases, and 12 bases lay in between. The CDR3 totals 14 residues. The CDR3 loop is CASSSREWKNIQYF. As DNA, the CDR3 is TGTGCCAGCAGTTCCCGGGAATGGAAAAACATTCAGTACTTC.

The J gene is TRBJ1-6, the V gene TRBV11-2; tentative D call: TRBD1 (6 bases). The CDR3 runs to 14 residues. Germline values: CDR1 SGHAT, CDR2 FQNNGV. Between the trimmed V and J ends, which lost 7 bases and 7 bases, there was a span of 14 bases. The CDR3: CASTGQGNNSPLHF. As DNA, the CDR3 is TGTGCCAGCACCGGTCAGGGGAACAATTCACCCCTCCACTTT.

This clonotype was counted a few times. The V and J genes are TRBV24-1 and TRBJ2-7; D unresolved. Trimming removed 6 bases at V and 3 bases at J, with 14 bases between. The CDR3 extends over 14 amino acids. The V gene's germline CDR1 is KGHDR and CDR2 SFDVKD. The CDR3 nucleotides read TGTGCCACCAGTCCTGGTGGGATAATCTACGAGCAGTACTTC. Amino acid sequence: CATSPGGIIYEQYF.